What follows are 8 T cell receptor beta chains derived from one specimen sequenced in a study of tissue T cells after allogeneic stem cell transplantation. The table came from immunoSEQ multiplex PCR; TCRdb's copy has only in-frame clones and leaves some out. The sample lists over 40,000 clones, 65% to 85% occurring once. Material for sequencing was sorted cells pooled from one or two spleens. These receptor sequences come from a pool of C57BL/6 mice in good health.

This clone came up a few times. Mouse gene names apply. The read finishes 1 residue shy of the CDR3 end, and the germline J gene is used to complete it. Other DNA sequences in this sample translate to the same CDR3. This chain uses TRBV16 with TRBJ1-4; maybe TRBD1 (5 bases). The CDR3 runs to 14 residues. V was pared by 1 base and J by 4 bases, with 7 bases between. The germline CDR1 and CDR2 sequences are SGHSA and FRNQAP. The CDR3 protein is CASSLGGSNERLFF. The covered CDR3 bases are TGTGCAAGCAGCTTAGGGGGCAGCAACGAAAGATTATTT.

Notes on this clone: Gene labels here are mouse ones. The observed sequence ends 1 residue before the CDR3 terminus, with the missing tail filled in from the germline J gene. The rearrangement links TRBV5 to TRBJ2-3, with D perhaps TRBD2 (7 bases). The CDR3 contains 16 residues. Germline V gene sequence: CDR1 LGHNA, CDR2 YNLKQL (reference sequence). V lost 2 bases and J 3 bases, leaving 15 bases between the germline ends. The sequenced part of the CDR3 DNA is TGTGCCAGCAGCCAAAGACCCGGGGGGCGCGCAGAAACGCTGTAT. It yields the protein CASSQRPGGRAETLY. In full, the CDR3 reads CASSQRPGGRAETLYF.

In this sample, this clone turned up a few times. Mouse names are used for the genes. The read ends 1 residue early relative to the CDR3; the germline J gene fills the gap. V and J are TRBV1 and TRBJ1-3; D is unresolved. Per germline, CDR1 NSQYPW and CDR2 LRSPGD (reference sequence). The CDR3 is made up of 13 amino acids. V lost 6 bases, J lost 0 bases, and 6 bases lay in between. The part of the CDR3 DNA that was read is TGCACCTGCAGGCCCGATTCTGGAAATACGCTCTAT. Encoded protein: CTCRPDSGNTLY. The whole CDR3 protein is CTCRPDSGNTLYF.

For this clone: The listed genes are named as in mouse. The read ends 1 residue early relative to the CDR3; the germline J gene fills the gap. This chain connects TRBV2 to TRBJ1-1; no reliable D call. V was cut by 0 bases and J by 5 bases, with 10 bases left in between. This CDR3 contains 14 residues. CDR1 LGHNA and CDR2 YSYQKL come from the germline V gene. CDR3 bases read: TGTGCCAGCAGCCAAGATAAGGGAAGGACAGAAGTCTTC. It codes for CASSQDKGRTEVF. The CDR3 in its entirety is CASSQDKGRTEVFF.

This clone was seen only a few times. Gene names denote mouse genes. The CDR3 goes on 1 residue after the read ends, and that part is filled in from the germline J gene. The chain couples TRBV13-3 to TRBJ2-7; no firm D call. V was trimmed by 5 bases and J by 2 bases, leaving 5 bases between them. The CDR3 is 11 residues long. CDR1 is NNHDY and CDR2 is SYVADS in the germline V gene. CDR3: CASRAAYEQYF. CDR3 DNA (partial): TGTGCCAGCAGAGCAGCCTATGAACAGTAC.

In its sample, this clone was seen a few times. Mouse names are used for the genes. The read ends 1 residue shy of where the CDR3 ends; the end is completed using the germline J gene. This chain joins TRBV4 and TRBJ1-3; 11 nucleotides match TRBD1. CDR1 is LGHDT, CDR2 YNNKQL, per germline (reference sequence). V gave up 4 bases and J gave up 0 bases; unmatched junction bases: 2. The CDR3 is made up of 16 amino acids. The chain's CDR3 is CASSWGQGGSGNTLYF. CDR3 bases read: TGTGCCAGCAGCTGGGGACAGGGGGGTTCTGGAAATACGCTCTAT.

As concerns this clone: Gene names are the mouse ones. The CDR3 end falls 1 residue outside the read, so it is completed with the germline J gene. The chain links TRBV12-1 to TRBJ2-1; no reliable D call. The CDR3 is made up of 15 amino acids. The ends were cut back, 0 bases at V and 3 bases at J, with 11 bases in the middle. Germline CDR1 SGHSN, CDR2 HYEKVE. The CDR3 spells CASSLVPEGYAEQFF. Partial CDR3 DNA: TGTGCCAGCTCTCTCGTTCCTGAGGGCTATGCTGAGCAGTTC. The variable domain in full, with the rest retrieved from reference TRBV12-1 and TRBJ2-1, is DSGVVQSPRHIIKEKGGRSVLTCIPISGHSNVVWYQQTLGKELKFLIQHYEKVERDKGFLPSRFSVQQFDDYHSEMNMSALELEDSAMYFCASSLVPEGYAEQFFGPGTRLTVL.

Worth noting for this clone: Genes and germline are mouse. Read sequence stops 1 residue before the CDR3 end, and the germline J gene provides the missing end. The chain is built from TRBV5 and TRBJ1-6; D might be TRBD1 (6 bases). TRBJ1-6 is given ORF status, its function remaining uncertain. The V and J ends lost 0 bases and 4 bases respectively, with 7 bases between them. CDR1 and CDR2 from the germline V gene are LGHNA and YNLKQL (reference sequence). CDR3 length: 15 residues. CDR3 DNA, as far as it was read: TGTGCCAGCAGCCAAGAGGGACAATATAATTCGCCCCTCTAC. It translates to CASSQEGQYNSPLY. The CDR3 in full is CASSQEGQYNSPLYF.